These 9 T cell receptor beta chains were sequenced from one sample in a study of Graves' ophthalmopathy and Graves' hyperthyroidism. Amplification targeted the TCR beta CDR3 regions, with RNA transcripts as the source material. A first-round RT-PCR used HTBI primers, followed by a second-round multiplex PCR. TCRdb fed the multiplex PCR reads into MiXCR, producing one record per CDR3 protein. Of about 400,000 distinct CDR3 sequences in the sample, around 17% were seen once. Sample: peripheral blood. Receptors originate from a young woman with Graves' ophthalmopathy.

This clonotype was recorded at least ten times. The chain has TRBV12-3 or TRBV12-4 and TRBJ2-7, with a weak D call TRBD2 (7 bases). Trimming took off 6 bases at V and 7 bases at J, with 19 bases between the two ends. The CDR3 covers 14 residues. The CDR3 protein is CASSSGGGGREQYF. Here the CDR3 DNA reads TGTGCCAGCAGCTCCGGGGGCGGGGGCCGGGAGCAGTACTTC.

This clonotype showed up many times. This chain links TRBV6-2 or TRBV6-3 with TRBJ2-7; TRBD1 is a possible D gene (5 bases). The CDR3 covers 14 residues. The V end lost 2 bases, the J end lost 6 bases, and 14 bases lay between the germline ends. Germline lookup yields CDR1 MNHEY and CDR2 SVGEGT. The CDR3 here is CASSYGAVPCEQYF. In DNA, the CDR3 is TGTGCCAGCAGTTACGGGGCGGTACCCTGCGAGCAGTACTTC.

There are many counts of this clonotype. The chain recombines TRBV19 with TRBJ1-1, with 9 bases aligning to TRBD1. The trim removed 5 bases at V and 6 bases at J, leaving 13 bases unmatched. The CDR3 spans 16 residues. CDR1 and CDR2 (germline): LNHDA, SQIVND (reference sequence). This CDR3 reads CASSPWTGAEVPEAFF. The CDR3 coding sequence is TGTGCCAGTAGTCCTTGGACAGGGGCAGAGGTCCCTGAAGCTTTCTTT. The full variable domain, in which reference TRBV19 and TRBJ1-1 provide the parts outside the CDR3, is DGGITQSPKYLFRKEGQNVTLSCEQNLNHDAMYWYRQDPGQGLRLIYYSQIVNDFQKGDIAEGYSVSREKKESFPLTVTSAQKNPTAFYLCASSPWTGAEVPEAFFGQGTRLTVV.

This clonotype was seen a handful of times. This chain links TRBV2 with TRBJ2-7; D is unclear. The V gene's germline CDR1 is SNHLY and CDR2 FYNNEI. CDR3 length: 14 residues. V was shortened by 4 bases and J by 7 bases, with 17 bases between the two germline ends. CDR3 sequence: CASSVSRARWEQYF. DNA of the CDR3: TGTGCCAGCAGTGTTTCCCGGGCTCGTTGGGAGCAGTACTTC.

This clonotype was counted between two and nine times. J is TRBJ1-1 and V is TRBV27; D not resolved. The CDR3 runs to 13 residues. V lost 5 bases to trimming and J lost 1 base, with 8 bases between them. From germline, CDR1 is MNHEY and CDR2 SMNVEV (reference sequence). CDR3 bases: TGTGCCAGCAGTACGACGACGAACACTGAAGCTTTCTTT. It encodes CASSTTTNTEAFF.

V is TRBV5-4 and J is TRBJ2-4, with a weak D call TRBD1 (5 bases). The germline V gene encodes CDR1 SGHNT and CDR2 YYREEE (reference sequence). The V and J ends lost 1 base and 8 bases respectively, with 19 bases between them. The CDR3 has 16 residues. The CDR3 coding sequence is TGTGCCAGCAGCTTGTTTCAGACAGCCGAGGTCGACATTCAGTACTTC. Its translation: CASSLFQTAEVDIQYF.

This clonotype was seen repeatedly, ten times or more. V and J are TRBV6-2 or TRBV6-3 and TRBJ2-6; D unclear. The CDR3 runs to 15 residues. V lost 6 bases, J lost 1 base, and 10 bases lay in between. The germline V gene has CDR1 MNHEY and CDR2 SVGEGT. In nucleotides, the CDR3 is TGTGCCAGCAGAGCCAAACTTTCTGGGGCCAACGTCCTGACTTTC. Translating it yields CASRAKLSGANVLTF.

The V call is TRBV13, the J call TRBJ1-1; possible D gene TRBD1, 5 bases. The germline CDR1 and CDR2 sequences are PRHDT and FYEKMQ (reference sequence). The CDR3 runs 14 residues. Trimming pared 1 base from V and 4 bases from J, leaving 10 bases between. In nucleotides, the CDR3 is TGTGCCAGCAGCTTAGTCCAGGGTACCACTGAAGCTTTCTTT. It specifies CASSLVQGTTEAFF.

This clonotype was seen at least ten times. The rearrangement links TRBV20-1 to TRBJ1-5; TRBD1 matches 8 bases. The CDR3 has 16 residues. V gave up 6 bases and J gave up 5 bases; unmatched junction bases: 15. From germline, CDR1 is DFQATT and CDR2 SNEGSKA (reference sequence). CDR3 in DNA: TGCAGTGCCCGTCTCCCCATTCAGGGGGCAGATCAGCCCCAGCATTTT. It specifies CSARLPIQGADQPQHF.